These 25 T cell receptor beta chains were all obtained from the same sample, sequenced in a study of T cell clonality in common variable immunodeficiency. Profiling relied on immunoSEQ multiplex PCR, and the TCRdb table lists in-frame clones only, not all of them. The sample yields some 38,000 clones, without any singletons. Sequences were obtained from peripheral blood mononuclear cells. The receptors shown here come from a person aged 18 to 70 in good health.

This clone was seen ten or more times. From the germline J gene comes the end of the CDR3, since the read stops 3 residues before it. The chain couples TRBV19 to TRBJ1-5; D is unresolved. V lost 5 bases, J lost 2 bases, and 10 bases lay in between. Germline-derived CDR1 and CDR2 are LNHDA and SQIVND (reference sequence). The CDR3 sequence is 14 residues long. Incomplete CDR3 DNA: TGTGCCAGTAGTGAGGGCGTGGGCAATCAGCCC. Translating it yields CASSEGVGNQP. The entire CDR3 protein reads CASSEGVGNQPQHF.

Ten or more counts support this clone. The read gets to within 3 residues of the CDR3 end, and the germline J gene fills in the rest. The V gene is TRBV6-2 or TRBV6-3, the J gene TRBJ1-2; TRBD1 aligns across 8 bases. Germline CDR1 and CDR2: MNHEY and SVGEGT. The CDR3 sequence is 13 residues long. The trim removed 4 bases at V and 4 bases at J, leaving 2 bases unmatched. This chain's CDR3 is CASSWDRPYGYTF. CDR3 DNA (partial): TGTGCCAGCAGTTGGGACAGGCCCTATGGC.

Regarding this clone: The read comes to an end 3 residues before the CDR3 does, leaving the germline J gene to fill in the end. The gene calls are TRBV19 and TRBJ2-7; possible D gene TRBD2, 5 bases. V was pared by 3 bases and J by 1 base, with 13 bases between. The CDR3 has 15 amino acids. Germline V lookup: CDR1 LNHDA, CDR2 SQIVND (reference sequence). CDR3 sequence reads: CASSIAGGRSYEQYF. The sequenced part of the CDR3 DNA is TGTGCCAGTAGTATCGCGGGTGGCCGGTCCTACGAG.

This clone was found many times. The read terminates 3 residues ahead of where the CDR3 ends, so the germline J gene completes it. The chain employs TRBV5-4 and TRBJ2-2; 10 bases are shared with TRBD1. CDR3 length equals 16 residues. The V segment lost 5 bases and the J segment 5 bases; nucleotides outside the gene matches: 9. CDR1 SGHNT and CDR2 YYREEE come from the germline V gene (reference sequence). Here the CDR3 reads CASSLGGDRGTGELFF. The CDR3 DNA, read in part, is TGTGCCAGCAGTCTCGGCGGGGACAGGGGAACCGGGGAG.

This clone was counted only a few times. From the germline J gene comes the end of the CDR3, since the read stops 3 residues before it. The V gene is TRBV19, the J gene TRBJ1-2, with 8 bases identical to TRBD1. From germline, CDR1 is LNHDA and CDR2 SQIVND (reference sequence). The CDR3 totals 13 residues. V lost 7 bases to trimming and J lost 7 bases; unmatched junction nucleotides: 8. The chain's CDR3 is CASKERTGPGYTF. The part of the CDR3 DNA that was read is TGTGCCAGTAAAGAGCGGACAGGGCCTGGC.

On this clone itself: The read falls 3 residues short of the CDR3 end, and the missing part is taken from the germline J gene. This chain connects TRBV19 to TRBJ2-7; no clear D. The V gene's germline CDR1 is LNHDA and CDR2 SQIVND (reference sequence). The V gene lost 3 bases and the J gene lost 5 bases, with 17 bases spanning the gap. The CDR3 loop spans 15 amino acids. CDR3: CASSITQTSLDEQYF. The sequenced part of the CDR3 DNA is TGTGCCAGTAGTATTACACAGACGTCTCTGGACGAG.

This clone showed up many times. Sequencing ends 3 residues short of the CDR3 end; the germline J gene provides the rest. The chain joins TRBV11-3 to TRBJ2-2, with a weak D call TRBD1 (5 bases). V was trimmed by 8 bases and J by 5 bases, leaving 9 bases between them. Germline V CDR1 and CDR2: SGHNT, YENEEA. The CDR3 contains 12 residues. The CDR3 here is CASGRTTGELFF. The DNA read from the CDR3 is TGTGCCAGCGGTCGGACAACCGGGGAG.

At least ten counts were recorded for this clone. The read halts 3 residues ahead of the CDR3 end, with the missing end drawn from the germline J gene. The chain employs TRBV27 and TRBJ2-1; D is undetermined. Trimming took off 6 bases at V and 0 bases at J, with 12 bases between the two ends. The CDR3 covers 15 residues. The germline V gene has CDR1 MNHEY and CDR2 SMNVEV (reference sequence). CDR3 bases read: TGTGCCAGCAGGGTGGTAGGGCTCTCCTACAATGAG. Translation gives CASRVVGLSYNE. The CDR3 reads in full as CASRVVGLSYNEQFF.

This clone was recorded many times. The read stops 3 residues short of the end of the CDR3; the missing end is completed from the germline J gene. The chain combines TRBV6-4 with TRBJ1-5; 9 positions match TRBD1. The V gene's germline CDR1 is MRHNA and CDR2 SNTAGT. The CDR3 spans 15 residues. J was trimmed by 1 base and V by 8 bases; bases with no gene match: 6. CDR3 region: CASPRDRESNQPQHF. CDR3 DNA (partial): TGTGCCAGCCCCCGGGACAGGGAAAGCAATCAGCCC.

This clone was detected many times. The read falls 3 residues short of the CDR3 end, and the missing part is taken from the germline J gene. The chain joins TRBV5-1 to TRBJ1-3; D is unclear. The V gene's germline CDR1 is SGHRS and CDR2 YFSETQ. V shed 7 bases and J shed 4 bases, with 6 bases lying between them. The length of the CDR3 is 11 residues. The CDR3 bases that were read are TGCGCCAGCGTAGTCGGAAACACC. Residues: CASVVGNT. The full-length CDR3 reads as CASVVGNTIYF.

This clone was seen repeatedly, ten times or more. Read coverage stops 3 residues before the CDR3 terminus; the germline J gene supplies the remainder. This chain joins TRBV12-3 or TRBV12-4 and TRBJ2-1; 10 bases are shared with TRBD2. This CDR3 contains 17 residues. V was clipped by 10 bases and J by 2 bases; unmatched bases: 14. This chain's CDR3 is CATQPAGGLPPYNEQFF. The sequenced part of the CDR3 DNA is TGTGCCACCCAGCCAGCGGGAGGGCTTCCTCCCTACAATGAG.

The table lists this clone with many counts. The CDR3 end lies 3 residues beyond the end of the read and is filled in from the germline J gene. This chain uses TRBV7-9 with TRBJ2-7; tentatively, D is TRBD1 (5 bases). The CDR3 length is 14 residues. V was clipped by 3 bases and J by 2 bases, with 11 bases between them. Germline values: CDR1 SEHNR, CDR2 FQNEAQ (reference sequence). The CDR3 bases that were read are TGTGCCAGCAGCTTGAGTCAGGGCCCCTACGAG. Its translation: CASSLSQGPYE. The full CDR3 protein is CASSLSQGPYEQYF. Variable domain in full (rest from reference TRBV7-9 and TRBJ2-7): DTGVSQNPRHKITKRGQNVTFRCDPISEHNRLYWYRQTLGQGPEFLTYFQNEAQLEKSRLLSDRFSAERPKGSFSTLEIQRTEQGDSAMYLCASSLSQGPYEQYFGPGTRLTVT.

This clone was seen at least ten times. The sequence runs out 3 residues before the end of the CDR3; the remainder is reconstructed from the germline J gene. J is TRBJ2-1 and V is TRBV19; TRBD2 matches 8 bases. The germline gives CDR1 LNHDA, CDR2 SQIVND (reference sequence). The CDR3 contains 18 residues. The J segment lost 0 bases and the V segment lost 5 bases, leaving 12 bases of the junction unmatched. This CDR3 reads CASSSSGSQRGSYNEQFF. The part of the CDR3 DNA that was read is TGTGCCAGTAGTTCTAGCGGGTCCCAGCGGGGCTCCTACAATGAG.

This clone came up many times. The read stops 3 residues short of the end of the CDR3; the missing end is completed from the germline J gene. The rearrangement links TRBV4-2 to TRBJ2-5; 9 bases agree with TRBD2. CDR1 and CDR2 (germline): LGHNA, YNFKEQ. This CDR3 comprises 15 residues. V lost 1 base and J lost 3; bases outside the gene matches: 3. Partial CDR3 DNA: TGTGCCAGCAGCCAAGTAGCGGGAGTTGAAGAGACC. This codes for CASSQVAGVEET. Given in full, the CDR3 is CASSQVAGVEETQYF.

This clone has at least ten counts. The CDR3 extends 3 residues past the end of the read, so its final part is completed from the germline J gene. The chain recombines TRBV12-5 with TRBJ2-3; 7 bases line up with TRBD2. The CDR3 is made up of 13 amino acids. V dropped 3 bases and J dropped 6; count of bases not matched to a gene: 3. Germline loops: CDR1 LGHNT, CDR2 FRNRAP. CDR3 sequence: CASGFRTSDTQYF. Incomplete CDR3 DNA: TGTGCTAGTGGTTTCCGGACTAGTGATACG.

This clone has a count of ten or more. The CDR3 goes on 3 residues after the read ends, and that part is filled in from the germline J gene. The chain employs TRBV6-2 or TRBV6-3 and TRBJ2-2; unclear D gene. The CDR3 covers 13 residues. Germline CDR1 is MNHEY and CDR2 is SVGEGT. V lost 5 bases and J 9 bases, leaving 13 bases between the germline ends. The CDR3 here is CASSGPASRELFF. CDR3 bases read: TGTGCCAGCAGTGGGCCCGCATCCAGGGAG.

The sample holds many counts of this clone. The read gets to within 3 residues of the CDR3 end, and the germline J gene fills in the rest. The chain carries TRBV19 and TRBJ1-4, with TRBD1 matching 11 bases. Germline CDR1 reads LNHDA; CDR2 reads SQIVND (reference sequence). The CDR3 is 15 residues long. V lost 9 bases to trimming and J lost 6 bases; unmatched junction nucleotides: 9. CDR3 DNA (partial): TGTGCCAGCCGGAAAGGACAGGGGGCGTATGAAAAA. Protein sequence: CASRKGQGAYEK. The whole CDR3 reads CASRKGQGAYEKLFF.

The table lists this clone with many counts. Read coverage stops 3 residues before the CDR3 terminus; the germline J gene supplies the remainder. The chain links TRBV18 to TRBJ2-5, with a possible D match to TRBD2 (5 bases). The V and J ends lost 4 bases and 2 bases respectively, with 11 bases between them. Germline CDR1 KGHSH, CDR2 LQKENI. The CDR3 runs to 14 residues. The part of the CDR3 DNA that was read is TGTGCCAGCTCACAGACTAATAAGCAAGAGACC. It translates to CASSQTNKQET. The entire CDR3 sequence reads CASSQTNKQETQYF.

This clone was observed at least ten times. The CDR3 end falls 3 residues outside the read, so it is completed with the germline J gene. V is TRBV5-6 and J is TRBJ1-6; no reliable D call. Germline V lookup: CDR1 SGHDT, CDR2 YYEEEE. This CDR3 comprises 15 residues. V was shortened by 5 bases and J by 2 bases, with 11 bases between the two germline ends. CDR3 bases read: TGTGCCAGCAGACGTTATGGGCCCTATAATTCACCC. This translates into CASRRYGPYNSP. The full CDR3 protein is CASRRYGPYNSPLHF.

This clone showed up many times. CDR3 DNA (partial): TGTGCCAGCAGGGCGGCAGGGAATAGGGCCTACGAG. Translated: CASRAAGNRAYE. The full CDR3 reads CASRAAGNRAYEQYF. The chain carries TRBV7-9 and TRBJ2-7; possible D gene TRBD1, 5 bases. Coverage ceases 3 residues before the CDR3 finishes, and the germline J gene fills in the end. The CDR3 has 15 amino acids. V was shortened by 6 bases and J by 2 bases, with 17 bases between the two germline ends. Per the germline V gene, CDR1 is SEHNR and CDR2 is FQNEAQ (reference sequence).

Ten or more counts support this clone. Read coverage stops 3 residues before the CDR3 terminus; the germline J gene supplies the remainder. The chain is built from TRBV5-4 and TRBJ1-2; D may be TRBD1 (5 bases). From germline, CDR1 is SGHNT and CDR2 YYREEE (reference sequence). The CDR3 is 15 amino acids. V lost 1 base and J 6 bases, leaving 16 bases between the germline ends. CDR3 amino acids: CASSLQQEGPDGYTF. Incomplete CDR3 DNA: TGTGCCAGCAGCTTGCAGCAGGAGGGGCCGGATGGC.

This clone was observed many times. The read terminates 3 residues ahead of where the CDR3 ends, so the germline J gene completes it. The V and J genes are TRBV19 and TRBJ2-7; the match to TRBD1 covers 7 bases. CDR3 size: 14 residues. CDR1 and CDR2 from the germline V gene are LNHDA and SQIVND (reference sequence). V shed 3 bases, J shed 2 bases, and the junction held 4 bases outside the gene matches. The CDR3 loop is CASSILDRTYEQYF. CDR3 DNA, as far as it was read: TGTGCCAGTAGTATTCTGGACAGGACCTACGAG.

This clone was counted at least ten times. Read sequence stops 3 residues before the CDR3 end, and the germline J gene provides the missing end. V and J are TRBV5-1 and TRBJ2-3, with a weak D call TRBD1 (5 bases). V gave up 2 bases and J gave up 0 bases, with 13 bases separating them. The CDR3 is 16 amino acids. From germline, CDR1 is SGHRS and CDR2 YFSETQ. CDR3 bases read: TGCGCCAGCAGCTTCCAAAGACAGCTTAGCACAGATACG. Protein product: CASSFQRQLSTDT. From start to end, the CDR3 is CASSFQRQLSTDTQYF.

This clone was counted many times. Read coverage stops 3 residues before the CDR3 terminus; the germline J gene supplies the remainder. V is TRBV20-1 and J is TRBJ1-6; D unresolved. CDR3 length equals 15 residues. CDR1 is DFQATT, CDR2 SNEGSKA, per germline (reference sequence). Trimming pared 3 bases from V and 4 bases from J, leaving 13 bases between. The CDR3 loop is CSARTSEGYNSPLHF. Partial CDR3 DNA: TGCAGTGCTAGGACCTCGGAAGGGTATAATTCACCC.

This clone was seen many times. Read data end 3 residues before the CDR3 end; the end is taken from the germline J gene. The chain joins TRBV19 to TRBJ2-1, with D tentatively TRBD1 (6 bases). Trimming stripped 5 bases from V and 9 bases from J, with 17 bases between. The CDR3 covers 14 residues. In germline, CDR1 is LNHDA, CDR2 SQIVND (reference sequence). The chain's CDR3 is CASSRDRTMGEQFF. CDR3 DNA (partial): TGTGCCAGTAGTCGAGACAGGACGATGGGTGAG.